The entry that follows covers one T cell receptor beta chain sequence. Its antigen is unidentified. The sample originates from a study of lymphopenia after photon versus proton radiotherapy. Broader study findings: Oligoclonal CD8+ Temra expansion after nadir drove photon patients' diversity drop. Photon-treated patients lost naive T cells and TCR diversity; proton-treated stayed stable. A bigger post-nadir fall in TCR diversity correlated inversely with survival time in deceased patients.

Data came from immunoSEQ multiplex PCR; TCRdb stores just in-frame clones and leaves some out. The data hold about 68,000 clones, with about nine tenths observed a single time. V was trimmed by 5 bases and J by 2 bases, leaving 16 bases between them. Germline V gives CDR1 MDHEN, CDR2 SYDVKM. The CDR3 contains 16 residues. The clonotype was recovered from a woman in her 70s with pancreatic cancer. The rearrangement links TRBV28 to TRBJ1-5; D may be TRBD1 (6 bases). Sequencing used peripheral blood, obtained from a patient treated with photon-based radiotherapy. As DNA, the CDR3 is TGTGCCAGCAGTCCCGAACAGGGTAGGGGCAATCAGCCCCAGCATTTT. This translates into CASSPEQGRGNQPQHF.